A single sample is the source of the 16 T cell receptor beta chains below, sequenced in a study of blood T cell repertoires in COVID-19. Produced via immunoSEQ multiplex PCR; TCRdb's table is partial and in-frame only. Of roughly 290,000 clones listed, approximately 90% were seen once; the top ten hold 6% to 6.5%. Sequencing was carried out using PBMCs or T cells enriched from blood (not recorded which). Receptors were obtained from a middle-aged woman who had recovered from COVID-19.

Regarding this clone: This sample includes further DNA sequences coding for the same CDR3. The chain combines TRBV18 with TRBJ2-5, with a possible D match to TRBD2 (5 bases). From germline, CDR1 is KGHSH and CDR2 LQKENI. Trimming stripped 3 bases from V and 1 base from J, with 6 bases between. The CDR3 contains 13 residues. The CDR3 nucleotides read TGTGCCAGCTCACCGGGAGTCCAAGAGACCCAGTACTTC. Its protein is CASSPGVQETQYF.

The V call is TRBV27, the J call TRBJ1-1; possible D gene TRBD1, 5 bases. This CDR3 spans 14 amino acids. CDR1 MNHEY and CDR2 SMNVEV come from the germline V gene (reference sequence). V gave up 6 bases and J gave up 6 bases, with 17 bases separating them. The CDR3 coding sequence is TGTGCCAGCAGCCTCGACGGGTGGGGGGCTGAAGCTTTCTTT. This codes for CASSLDGWGAEAFF.

The chain carries TRBV7-2 and TRBJ1-6, with TRBD1 identical over 7 bases. Germline V lookup: CDR1 SGHTA, CDR2 FQGNSA. This CDR3 is 16 amino acids long. The V gene end was trimmed by 5 bases and the J gene end by 5 bases; junction bases not matched to a gene: 9. The CDR3 nucleotides are TGTGCCAGCAGCCTCACCGGGACAGCCAATAATTCACCCCTCCACTTT. Its translation is CASSLTGTANNSPLHF.

CDR3 coding DNA: TGTGCCAGCAGCTTATCCGCGACAGGGGTCTCTAACTATGGCTACACCTTC. This encodes CASSLSATGVSNYGYTF. The genes are TRBV7-9 and TRBJ1-2; 8 positions match TRBD1. Germline-derived CDR1 and CDR2 are SEHNR and FQNEAQ (reference sequence). The V segment lost 2 bases and the J segment 0 bases; nucleotides outside the gene matches: 8. CDR3 length: 17 residues.

This clone was counted once. The V and J genes are TRBV5-1 and TRBJ1-4, with D uncertain. Germline V gene sequence: CDR1 SGHRS, CDR2 YFSETQ. The CDR3 extends over 13 amino acids. Trimming took 2 bases from V and 4 from J, leaving 6 bases between them. In DNA, the CDR3 is TGCGCCAGCAGCTTCGGAGTTAATGAAAAACTGTTTTTT. This gives the protein CASSFGVNEKLFF.

The chain joins TRBV7-2 to TRBJ1-1, with D perhaps matching TRBD1 (6 bases). The CDR3 has 14 amino acids. Germline V CDR1 and CDR2: SGHTA, FQGNSA. V lost 2 bases and J lost 5, with 12 bases in between. The CDR3 loop reads CASSLQGMGTEAFF. CDR3 nucleotides: TGTGCCAGCAGCTTACAGGGGATGGGAACTGAAGCTTTCTTT.

CDR3 protein: CASSFGSRTDTQYF. The CDR3 DNA reads TGTGCCAGCAGCTTTGGCAGTCGCACAGATACGCAGTATTTT. The chain uses TRBV11-1 and TRBJ2-3, with no clear D. Per germline, CDR1 SGHAT and CDR2 FQDESV (reference sequence). The CDR3 is made up of 14 amino acids. V dropped 3 bases and J dropped 1 base, with 8 bases sitting between them.

The V call is TRBV5-4, the J call TRBJ1-2; the D gene is possibly TRBD1 (6 bases). Trimming removed 1 base at V and 4 bases at J, with 14 bases between. Germline CDR1 and CDR2: SGHNT and YYREEE (reference sequence). The CDR3 loop spans 15 amino acids. The CDR3 loop reads CASSLRGGSGYGYTF. In DNA, the CDR3 is TGTGCCAGCAGCTTGCGTGGGGGCTCGGGCTATGGCTACACCTTC.

This clone was found once. The rearrangement joins TRBV30 to TRBJ1-5, with D tentatively TRBD1 (6 bases). The CDR3 runs 14 residues. V lost 1 base and J 9 bases, leaving 16 bases between the germline ends. CDR1 and CDR2 from the germline V gene are GTSNPN and SVGIG (reference sequence). DNA of the CDR3: TGTGCCTGGAGTGCAGGACAGCGTTCTCTGCCCCAGCATTTT. It is translated as CAWSAGQRSLPQHF. Combining the CDR3 with reference TRBV30 and TRBJ1-5 gives the whole variable domain SQTIHQWPATLVQPVGSPLSLECTVEGTSNPNLYWYRQAAGRGLQLLFYSVGIGQISSEVPQNLSASRPQDRQFILSSKKLLLSDSGFYLCAWSAGQRSLPQHFGDGTRLSIL.

V is TRBV6-5 and J is TRBJ2-1, with D possibly matching TRBD2 (5 bases). Trimming removed 7 bases at V and 5 bases at J, with 15 bases between. This CDR3 comprises 14 residues. Germline V CDR1 and CDR2: MNHEY, SVGAGI. The chain's CDR3 is CASIPSGLHNEQFF. CDR3 DNA: TGTGCCAGCATCCCCTCGGGGTTACACAATGAGCAGTTCTTC.

V gene TRBV3-1 (or the pseudogene TRBV3-2) combines with J gene TRBJ2-7; D not certain. Trimming took 0 bases from V and 0 from J, leaving 12 bases between them. The length of the CDR3 is 16 residues. Germline assignment: CDR1 LGHDT and CDR2 YNNKEL (reference sequence). CDR3 loop: CASSQDGQGGSYEQYF. The CDR3 region has the DNA TGTGCCAGCAGCCAAGATGGTCAAGGCGGCTCCTACGAGCAGTACTTC.

This clone was recorded a few times. J is TRBJ2-2 and V is TRBV7-8, with 7 nucleotides matching TRBD1. V gave up 1 base and J gave up 4 bases; unmatched junction bases: 0. The CDR3 spans 14 residues. CDR1 SGHVS and CDR2 FQNEAQ come from the germline V gene. The DNA of the CDR3 is TGTGCCAGCAGCTTAGGGACAGGCACCGGGGAGCTGTTTTTT. Its translation is CASSLGTGTGELFF. The variable domain in full, completed from reference TRBV7-8 and TRBJ2-2, reads GAGVSQSPRYKVAKRGQDVALRCDPISGHVSLFWYQQALGQGPEFLTYFQNEAQLDKSGLPSDRFFAERPEGSVSTLKIQRTQQEDSAVYLCASSLGTGTGELFFGEGSRLTVL.

This clone was detected once. The chain has TRBV28 and TRBJ1-2; unclear D gene. The CDR3 sequence is 17 residues long. Germline CDR1 reads MDHEN; CDR2 reads SYDVKM. The V end was cut by 2 bases, the J end by 0 bases, with 16 bases between. CDR3 nucleotides: TGTGCCAGCAGTTTAAATAACCGGGAGTCTCCTAACTATGGCTACACCTTC. Translated, it gives CASSLNNRESPNYGYTF.

The V call is TRBV29-1, the J call TRBJ2-7; maybe TRBD2 (5 bases). V lost 7 bases to trimming and J lost 4 bases, with 14 bases between them. The V gene's germline CDR1 is SQVTM and CDR2 ANQGSEA. The CDR3 is 12 residues long. The CDR3 nucleotides are TGCAGCGCCGATACTGGCGGGTACGAGCAGTACTTC. The encoded protein is CSADTGGYEQYF.

DNA of the CDR3: TGTGCCAGCAGTCGATACAGGGAGTCAGTCTATGGCTACACCTTC. Protein sequence: CASSRYRESVYGYTF. This chain links TRBV6-2 or TRBV6-3 with TRBJ1-2; perhaps TRBD1 as D (6 bases). The V and J ends lost 5 bases and 4 bases respectively, with 17 bases between them. Per the germline V gene, CDR1 is MNHEY and CDR2 is SVGEGT. The CDR3 is 15 residues long.

The chain joins TRBV28 to TRBJ1-5; D not certain. Trimming pared 6 bases from V and 5 bases from J, leaving 14 bases between. The CDR3 length is 14 residues. Per the germline V gene, CDR1 is MDHEN and CDR2 is SYDVKM. The CDR3 protein is CASSVYGDDQPQHF. CDR3 DNA sequence: TGTGCCAGCAGCGTGTACGGGGATGATCAGCCCCAGCATTTT.